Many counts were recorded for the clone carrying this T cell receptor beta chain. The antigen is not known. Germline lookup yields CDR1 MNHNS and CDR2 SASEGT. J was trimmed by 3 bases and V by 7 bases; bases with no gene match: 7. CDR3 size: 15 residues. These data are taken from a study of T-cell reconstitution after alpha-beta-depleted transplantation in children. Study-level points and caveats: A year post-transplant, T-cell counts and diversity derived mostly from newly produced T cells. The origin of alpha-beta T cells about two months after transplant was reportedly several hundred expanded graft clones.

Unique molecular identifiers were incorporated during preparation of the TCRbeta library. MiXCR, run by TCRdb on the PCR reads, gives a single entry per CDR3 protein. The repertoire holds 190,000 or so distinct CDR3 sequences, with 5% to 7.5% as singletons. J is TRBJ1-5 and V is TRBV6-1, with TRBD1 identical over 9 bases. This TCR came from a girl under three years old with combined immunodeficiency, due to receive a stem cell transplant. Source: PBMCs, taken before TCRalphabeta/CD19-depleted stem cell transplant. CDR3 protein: CASKTGTGLNQPQHF. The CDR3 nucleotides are TGTGCCAGCAAGACCGGGACAGGGCTCAATCAGCCCCAGCATTTT.